This passage covers 19 T cell receptor beta chains from one sample sequenced in a study of shared clonotypes between healthy human individuals. TCRdb's table, derived via immunoSEQ multiplex PCR, lists solely in-frame clones and lacks some. The sample holds about 590,000 clones, 95% to 96% seen once. CD45RO negativity and positive selection for CCR7 defined naive CD8 cells, a population that excluded terminally differentiated effector memory CD45RA+ cells. The specimen sequenced was naive CD8+ T cells sorted from blood. These receptors came from a woman in her thirties in good health.

The V call is TRBV7-8, the J call TRBJ1-3, with 7 bases matching TRBD1. V shed 6 bases and J 0 bases; nucleotides not matched to a gene: 8. The CDR3 has 16 residues. Germline values: CDR1 SGHVS, CDR2 FQNEAQ. CDR3 sequence: CASSQPGTASGNTIYF. CDR3 sequence (DNA): TGTGCCAGCAGTCAGCCCGGGACAGCCTCTGGAAACACCATATATTTT.

The gene calls are TRBV28 and TRBJ2-4; 10 bases match TRBD1. The J segment lost 8 bases and the V segment lost 6 bases, leaving 7 bases of the junction unmatched. This CDR3 region has 14 residues. Germline V gives CDR1 MDHEN, CDR2 SYDVKM. The CDR3 is CASSQTGGEDIQYF. The DNA for the CDR3 is TGTGCCAGCAGCCAGACAGGGGGCGAGGACATTCAGTACTTC.

On this clone: Within the sample, other DNA sequences also encode this same CDR3. J is TRBJ2-5 and V is TRBV5-1; D gene uncertain. TRBJ2-7 matches the DNA end more closely, so the J call is doubtful. The CDR3 covers 13 residues. Germline CDR1 SGHRS, CDR2 YFSETQ. Here the CDR3 reads CASSLAGTYEQYF. DNA of the CDR3: TGCGCCAGCAGCTTGGCTGGGACCTACGAGCAGTACTTC.

This clone was counted a single time. J is TRBJ2-3 and V is TRBV9, with unresolved D. V lost 3 bases and J lost 7, with 12 bases in between. Germline V gene lookup returns CDR1 SGDLS and CDR2 YYNGEE. The CDR3 is made up of 13 amino acids. This CDR3 reads CASSDRMDYTQYF. As DNA, the CDR3 is TGTGCCAGCAGCGATAGAATGGATTATACGCAGTATTTT.

This clone was seen only a few times. The chain is built from TRBV9 and TRBJ2-2; D may be TRBD2 (5 bases). The CDR3 is made up of 14 amino acids. The V end lost 4 bases, the J end lost 6 bases, and 13 bases lay between the germline ends. Germline CDR1 SGDLS, CDR2 YYNGEE. CDR3 sequence reads: CASSLEVVAGELFF. DNA for the CDR3: TGTGCCAGCAGCTTGGAGGTCGTCGCCGGGGAGCTGTTTTTT. The complete variable domain, with remaining parts taken from reference TRBV9 and TRBJ2-2, reads DSGVTQTPKHLITATGQRVTLRCSPRSGDLSVYWYQQSLDQGLQFLIQYYNGEERAKGNILERFSAQQFPDLHSELNLSSLELGDSALYFCASSLEVVAGELFFGEGSRLTVL.

The rearrangement uses TRBV29-1 and TRBJ1-2; 9 bases are shared with TRBD1. CDR3 length equals 13 residues. Losses at the gene ends were 4 bases for V and 7 bases for J; bases not matched to a gene: 7. Germline assignment: CDR1 SQVTM and CDR2 ANQGSEA. CDR3 sequence reads: CSVGTGTGIGYTF. In DNA, the CDR3 is TGCAGCGTTGGAACCGGGACAGGGATTGGCTACACCTTC.

The V call is TRBV27, the J call TRBJ2-7, with TRBD2 matching 11 bases. This CDR3 comprises 14 residues. V was pared by 6 bases and J by 6 bases, with 7 bases of the junction left unmatched. Germline V gene sequence: CDR1 MNHEY, CDR2 SMNVEV (reference sequence). The CDR3 loop reads CASRVAGGPPEQYF. The CDR3, as DNA: TGTGCCAGCAGGGTAGCGGGAGGGCCGCCCGAGCAGTACTTC.

This clone was counted a single time. The V gene is TRBV7-8, the J gene TRBJ2-7; D gene unclear. Trimming took 2 bases from V and 2 from J, leaving 7 bases between them. Per the germline V gene, CDR1 is SGHVS and CDR2 is FQNEAQ. The CDR3 is 13 residues long. CDR3 sequence reads: CASSLSETYEQYF. The CDR3 DNA reads TGTGCCAGCAGCTTATCCGAGACCTACGAGCAGTACTTC. Filled out from reference TRBV7-8 and TRBJ2-7, the complete variable domain reads GAGVSQSPRYKVAKRGQDVALRCDPISGHVSLFWYQQALGQGPEFLTYFQNEAQLDKSGLPSDRFFAERPEGSVSTLKIQRTQQEDSAVYLCASSLSETYEQYFGPGTRLTVT.

The chain carries TRBV7-8 and TRBJ2-1, with TRBD2 matching over 12 bases. The junction had 7 bases not matched to a gene; V was cut back by 5 bases and J by 8 bases. In germline, CDR1 is SGHVS, CDR2 FQNEAQ. CDR3 length: 15 residues. The CDR3, as DNA: TGTGCCAGCAGCCCGCTAGCGGGAGGGCCTGATGAGCAGTTCTTC. This encodes CASSPLAGGPDEQFF.

The chain recombines TRBV13 with TRBJ2-3; 10 positions agree with TRBD2. Germline V lookup: CDR1 PRHDT, CDR2 FYEKMQ (reference sequence). V shed 5 bases, J shed 4 bases, and the junction held 15 bases outside the gene matches. The CDR3 is 18 residues long. The CDR3 DNA sequence: TGTGCCAGCAGCCTGGGGCTAGCGGGAGATTCGGAGGCAGATACGCAGTATTTT. Its translation is CASSLGLAGDSEADTQYF.

This chain connects TRBV13 to TRBJ2-1; 7 bases are shared with TRBD2. CDR1 is PRHDT, CDR2 FYEKMQ, per germline (reference sequence). The junction had 2 bases not matched to a gene; V was cut back by 4 bases and J by 2 bases. The CDR3 sequence is 14 residues long. The CDR3 coding sequence is TGTGCCAGCAGCTGGGGACTACCCTACAATGAGCAGTTCTTC. Translating it yields CASSWGLPYNEQFF.

The CDR3 DNA follows: TGCAGCGTTGAAACTACTAGGACCGGGGAGCTGTTTTTT. The encoded protein is CSVETTRTGELFF. This chain uses TRBV29-1 with TRBJ2-2; weak D call: TRBD2 (5 bases). V lost 2 bases to trimming and J lost 5 bases, with 9 bases between them. CDR1 is SQVTM, CDR2 ANQGSEA, per germline. The CDR3 length is 13 residues.

This clone was found once. J is TRBJ2-7 and V is TRBV5-8, with TRBD1 matching over 9 bases. This CDR3 is 13 amino acids long. Germline trimming cut 4 bases from V and 5 bases from J; bases unmatched to any gene: 4. Germline CDR1 SGHTS, CDR2 YDEGEE. CDR3 sequence: CASSGWTGDEQYF. DNA for the CDR3: TGTGCCAGCAGCGGGTGGACAGGGGACGAGCAGTACTTC.

This rearrangement joins TRBV5-8 to TRBJ2-5, with 7 bases lining up with TRBD2. CDR3 length: 14 residues. CDR1 and CDR2 (germline): SGHTS, YDEGEE. DNA of the CDR3: TGTGCTCCCGGGGCTAGCGGAGGGCAAGAGACCCAGTACTTC. This translates into CAPGASGGQETQYF.

The CDR3 protein is CASSLRIQGSPLHF. As DNA, the CDR3 is TGTGCCAGCAGTTTGAGGATTCAGGGTTCACCCCTCCACTTT. The rearrangement joins TRBV27 to TRBJ1-6; the D gene is possibly TRBD1 (5 bases). There are 14 residues in the CDR3. Germline assignment: CDR1 MNHEY and CDR2 SMNVEV (reference sequence). The V gene lost 3 bases and the J gene lost 9 bases, with 12 bases spanning the gap.

The sample holds one count of this clone. This chain connects TRBV7-8 to TRBJ2-7, with 7 bases matching TRBD1. This CDR3 spans 17 amino acids. CDR1 and CDR2 from the germline V gene are SGHVS and FQNEAQ. V lost 4 bases and J lost 2; bases outside the gene matches: 14. CDR3 nucleotides: TGTGCCAGCAGCTACTATAGTCCGGGACAGCCGGCCTACGAGCAGTACTTC. Protein sequence: CASSYYSPGQPAYEQYF.

This chain links TRBV7-9 with TRBJ2-6, with D perhaps matching TRBD1 or TRBD2 (5 bases each). The CDR3 consists of 16 residues. The ends were cut back, 5 bases at V and 4 bases at J, with 15 bases in the middle. The germline gives CDR1 SEHNR, CDR2 FQNEAQ (reference sequence). The CDR3 region is CASSPLRGTGANVLTF. The CDR3 bases are TGTGCCAGCAGCCCACTTAGAGGGACCGGGGCCAACGTCCTGACTTTC.

This clone appeared a single time. The gene calls are TRBV28 and TRBJ2-3; D gene uncertain. Trimming removed 5 bases from V and 4 bases from J, with 22 bases in between. CDR1 and CDR2 from the germline V gene are MDHEN and SYDVKM. This CDR3 region has 17 residues. The CDR3 region has the DNA TGTGCCAGCAGTCCCCTGTATGTCGGAGTGGGGTCAGATACGCAGTATTTT. Translating gives CASSPLYVGVGSDTQYF.

The V and J genes are TRBV30 and TRBJ2-1; TRBD2 matches 8 bases. The CDR3 totals 17 residues. The germline CDR1 and CDR2 sequences are GTSNPN and SVGIG (reference sequence). V lost 0 bases, J lost 4 bases, and 11 bases stayed unmatched. CDR3 in amino acids: CAWSVLQAGGPYNEQFF. DNA for the CDR3: TGTGCCTGGAGTGTACTTCAGGCGGGAGGCCCATACAATGAGCAGTTCTTC.